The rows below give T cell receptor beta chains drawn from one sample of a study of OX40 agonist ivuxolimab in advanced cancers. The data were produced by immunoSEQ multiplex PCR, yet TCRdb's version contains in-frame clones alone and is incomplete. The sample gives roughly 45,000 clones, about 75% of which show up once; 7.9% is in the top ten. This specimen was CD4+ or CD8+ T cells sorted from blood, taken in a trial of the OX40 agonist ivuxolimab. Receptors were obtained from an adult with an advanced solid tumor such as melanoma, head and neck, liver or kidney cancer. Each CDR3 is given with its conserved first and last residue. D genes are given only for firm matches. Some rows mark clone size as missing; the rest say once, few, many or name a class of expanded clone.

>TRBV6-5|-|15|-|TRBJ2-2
CASSLTRASTGELFF
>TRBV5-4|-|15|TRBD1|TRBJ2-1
CASSLGGTGLNEQFF
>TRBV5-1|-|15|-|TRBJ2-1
CASSPDSPAYNEQFF
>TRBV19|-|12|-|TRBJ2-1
CASSIGVDEQFF
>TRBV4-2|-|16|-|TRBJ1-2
CASSQAMGRPTYGYTF
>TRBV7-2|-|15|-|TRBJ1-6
CASSLVQGVVSPLHF
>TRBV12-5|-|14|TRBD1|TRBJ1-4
CASGRGQGNEKLFF
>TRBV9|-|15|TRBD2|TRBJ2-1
CASSVVTGGPNEQFF
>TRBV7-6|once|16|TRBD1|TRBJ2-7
CASSQSTGQGSLEQYF
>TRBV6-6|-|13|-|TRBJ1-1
CASSWGGNTEAFF
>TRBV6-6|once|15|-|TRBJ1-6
CASSQKWVYNSPLHF
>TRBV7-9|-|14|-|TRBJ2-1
CASSLALGENEQFF
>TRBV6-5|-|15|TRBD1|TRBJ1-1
CASSSSRGRGTEAFF
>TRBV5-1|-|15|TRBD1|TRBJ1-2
CASSLDYRGEYGYTF
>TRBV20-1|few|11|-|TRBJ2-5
CSALGEETQYF
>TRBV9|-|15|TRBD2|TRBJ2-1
CASSVMSSGSTEQFF
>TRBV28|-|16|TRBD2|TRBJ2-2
CASSFGLAVNTGELFF
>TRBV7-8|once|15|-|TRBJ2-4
CASSHPRTGKNIQYF
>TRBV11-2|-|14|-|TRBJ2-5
CASSLLGASETQYF
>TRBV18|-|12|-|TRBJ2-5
CASSPASETQYF
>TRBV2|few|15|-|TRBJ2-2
CASSGTTSDTGELFF
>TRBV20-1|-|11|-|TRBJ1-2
CSAETPLGYTF
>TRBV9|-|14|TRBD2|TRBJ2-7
CASSVGAGAYEQYF
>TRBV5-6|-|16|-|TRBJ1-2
CASSVGGPGQNYGYTF
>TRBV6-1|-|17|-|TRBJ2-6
CASSEPVRRSGANVLTF
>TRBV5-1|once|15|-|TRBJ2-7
CASSLGQGLTYEQYF
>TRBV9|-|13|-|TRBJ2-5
CASSPQPKETQYF
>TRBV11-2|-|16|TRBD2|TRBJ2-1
CASSLDLAGARNEQFF
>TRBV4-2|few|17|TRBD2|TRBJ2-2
CASSQALAGGNTGELFF
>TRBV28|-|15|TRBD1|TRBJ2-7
CASRGPGTGDPEQYF
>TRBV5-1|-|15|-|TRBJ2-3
CASSLVGRGTDTQYF
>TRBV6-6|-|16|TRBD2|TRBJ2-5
CASSFEGAGVGETQYF
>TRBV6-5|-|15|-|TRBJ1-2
CASSYWRQADYGYTF
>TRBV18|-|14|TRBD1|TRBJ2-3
CASSPDRGTDTQYF
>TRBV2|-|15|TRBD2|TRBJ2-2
CASSRTTSDTGELFF
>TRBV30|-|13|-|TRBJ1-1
CAWLPREHTEAFF
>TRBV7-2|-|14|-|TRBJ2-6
CASSLTSGANVLTF
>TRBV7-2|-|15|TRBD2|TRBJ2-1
CASSPTSGSRNEQFF
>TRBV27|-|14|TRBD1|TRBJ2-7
CASSLDRDRYEQYF